Listed here are 25 T cell receptor beta chains from one sample, sequenced in a study of T cell responses to AZD1222 COVID-19 vaccine. Sequencing was performed with immunoSEQ multiplex PCR; in TCRdb, only in-frame clones are kept and a portion is missing. The sample holds around 110,000 clones, around 85% seen once. Sequenced here: peripheral blood, sampled on day 0 of MenACWY control vaccination. All receptors come from an adult in good health.

This clone was observed a single time. The rearrangement joins TRBV29-1 to TRBJ1-1; D is uncertain. This CDR3 has 12 residues. Trimming cost V 4 bases and J 6 bases, with 12 bases left between them. Germline assignment: CDR1 SQVTM and CDR2 ANQGSEA. DNA of the CDR3: TGCAGCGTTGCCCAGGTGTTTTCTGAAGCTTTCTTT. Protein: CSVAQVFSEAFF.

This clone came up once. The chain couples TRBV4-3 to TRBJ2-5; 7 bases align to TRBD1. CDR1 is LGHNA and CDR2 is YSLEER in the germline V gene. The CDR3 length is 14 residues. V lost 0 bases, J lost 9 bases, and 7 bases stayed unmatched. CDR3 protein: CASSQDQTGWSQYF. CDR3 bases: TGCGCCAGCAGCCAAGATCAGACAGGGTGGTCCCAGTACTTC.

This clone appeared a single time. V usage is TRBV29-1 and J usage is TRBJ1-1; perhaps TRBD1 as D (5 bases). Trimming cost V 4 bases and J 1 base, with 7 bases left between them. Germline V gives CDR1 SQVTM, CDR2 ANQGSEA. The CDR3 spans 12 residues. Written as DNA, the CDR3 is TGCAGCGTTGGACAGCAGAACACTGAAGCTTTCTTT. This translates into CSVGQQNTEAFF.

The V and J genes are TRBV20-1 and TRBJ1-5, with 8 bases that match TRBD1. The CDR3 has 19 amino acids. Looked up from germline, CDR1 is DFQATT and CDR2 is SNEGSKA (reference sequence). Unmatched junction bases numbered 21, after V lost 3 bases and J lost 5 bases. CDR3 residues: CSASIFRDRRTKGYQPQHF. The CDR3 DNA follows: TGCAGTGCTAGTATATTCCGGGACAGGCGAACGAAGGGGTATCAGCCCCAGCATTTT.

The chain carries TRBV2 and TRBJ1-5, with D hard to call. Trimming took 3 bases from V and 7 from J, leaving 13 bases between them. CDR3 length equals 14 residues. Germline CDR1 is SNHLY and CDR2 is FYNNEI. The CDR3 is CASSDGDVRQPQHF. For the CDR3, the DNA is TGTGCCAGCAGTGATGGTGACGTAAGGCAGCCCCAGCATTTT.

The chain carries TRBV7-2 and TRBJ2-7, with 8 bases lining up with TRBD1. The germline gives CDR1 SGHTA, CDR2 FQGNSA. The trim removed 4 bases at V and 2 bases at J, leaving 4 bases unmatched. The CDR3 has 14 amino acids. The CDR3 DNA is TGTGCCAGCAGCTCTCGGACAGGGCCCTACGAGCAGTACTTC. Translation: CASSSRTGPYEQYF.

The gene calls are TRBV4-3 and TRBJ2-3, with TRBD1 matching over 8 bases. The CDR3 consists of 17 residues. Germline CDR1 LGHNA, CDR2 YSLEER. The trim removed 4 bases at V and 4 bases at J, leaving 13 bases unmatched. The CDR3 DNA sequence: TGCGCCAGCAGCCCGAGAGGGGGCAGGGGGCCGGCAGATACGCAGTATTTT. Protein product: CASSPRGGRGPADTQYF.

The CDR3 coding sequence is TGTGCCACCTTACTGGACCAAAACACCGGGGAGCTGTTTTTT. It translates to CATLLDQNTGELFF. This chain joins TRBV15 and TRBJ2-2; D uncertain. Trimming stripped 8 bases from V and 2 bases from J, with 12 bases between. Germline assignment: CDR1 LNHNV and CDR2 YYDKDF (reference sequence). The CDR3 is made up of 14 amino acids.

V usage is TRBV30 and J usage is TRBJ2-5; D ambiguous. Trimming removed 1 base at V and 0 bases at J, with 9 bases between. The CDR3 sequence is 14 residues long. CDR1 is GTSNPN and CDR2 is SVGIG in the germline V gene (reference sequence). The CDR3 DNA follows: TGTGCCTGGAGTGAGGGCCTCTACCAAGAGACCCAGTACTTC. Protein: CAWSEGLYQETQYF.

The chain couples TRBV5-4 to TRBJ2-3; 9 bases agree with TRBD1. The CDR3 is 17 amino acids. Germline values: CDR1 SGHNT, CDR2 YYREEE (reference sequence). V shed 4 bases and J 5 bases; nucleotides not matched to a gene: 14. The CDR3 DNA follows: TGTGCCAGCAGCCTCGCCCCTGGGGACAGGGTTGGAGATACGCAGTATTTT. Translating it yields CASSLAPGDRVGDTQYF.

The chain is built from TRBV18 and TRBJ1-4; D remains unclear. The CDR3 runs 15 residues. Trimming took 2 bases from V and 3 from J, leaving 10 bases between them. Germline-derived CDR1 and CDR2 are KGHSH and LQKENI. The CDR3 here is CASSPKRASNEKLFF. The CDR3 DNA is TGTGCCAGCTCACCAAAGAGGGCTTCTAATGAAAAACTGTTTTTT.

CDR3 region: CASRGATGTGGGGTEAFF. CDR3 coding DNA: TGTGCCAGCAGAGGCGCGACCGGGACAGGGGGCGGGGGGACTGAAGCTTTCTTT. The chain joins TRBV27 to TRBJ1-1; 12 bases map to TRBD1. Trimming removed 6 bases from V and 5 bases from J; junction bases left unmatched: 16. The CDR3 runs to 18 residues. Germline V gene sequence: CDR1 MNHEY, CDR2 SMNVEV (reference sequence).

The chain combines TRBV6-5 with TRBJ1-5; D is unresolved. The CDR3 has 13 residues. CDR1 is MNHEY, CDR2 SVGAGI, per germline. Trimming removed 5 bases from V and 3 bases from J, with 8 bases in between. The CDR3 sequence is CASSRSPNQPQHF. The CDR3 DNA reads TGTGCCAGCAGTCGGTCCCCCAATCAGCCCCAGCATTTT.

J is TRBJ2-2 and V is TRBV24-1, with 8 nucleotides matching TRBD2. This CDR3 has 13 amino acids. V shed 10 bases, J shed 3 bases, and the junction held 3 bases outside the gene matches. From germline, CDR1 is KGHDR and CDR2 SFDVKD. The CDR3 DNA reads as TGTGCCACAAGCGGGGGCTACACCGGGGAGCTGTTTTTT. Its protein product is CATSGGYTGELFF.

CDR3 sequence (DNA): TGTGCCAGCAGCCCGTGGAGGAACTATGGCTACACCTTC. It specifies CASSPWRNYGYTF. The rearrangement joins TRBV6-5 to TRBJ1-2; no clear D. The CDR3 runs 13 residues. Per germline, CDR1 MNHEY and CDR2 SVGAGI. Trimming left V 6 bases short and J 2 bases short, with 10 bases between.

DNA for the CDR3: TGTGCCAGCTACTTAACAGGGGAAGAAAAACTGTTTTTT. It yields the protein CASYLTGEEKLFF. The chain is built from TRBV28 and TRBJ1-4; 7 positions agree with TRBD1. The length of the CDR3 is 13 residues. J lost 8 bases, V lost 8 bases, and 8 bases had no gene match. Germline lookup yields CDR1 MDHEN and CDR2 SYDVKM.

This chain uses TRBV4-3 with TRBJ2-5; 9 bases fit TRBD1. The germline gives CDR1 LGHNA, CDR2 YSLEER. The trim removed 0 bases at V and 5 bases at J, leaving 10 bases unmatched. There are 17 residues in the CDR3. The CDR3 nucleotides are TGCGCCAGCAGCCAAGACAGAACAGGGGGCGTATGGGAGACCCAGTACTTC. It encodes CASSQDRTGGVWETQYF.

The CDR3 loop reads CASAGADNSPLHF. The CDR3 DNA follows: TGTGCCTCTGCGGGGGCAGATAATTCACCCCTCCACTTT. This rearrangement joins TRBV5-5 to TRBJ1-6; a weak D match, TRBD1 (6 bases). Germline V gene sequence: CDR1 SGHKS, CDR2 YYEKEE (reference sequence). CDR3 length equals 13 residues. Deletions cut 10 bases from V and 5 bases from J, with 13 bases between.

This chain connects TRBV4-3 to TRBJ2-3; TRBD2 aligns across 11 bases. This CDR3 region has 17 residues. Looked up from germline, CDR1 is LGHNA and CDR2 is YSLEER. Trimming cost V 4 bases and J 0 bases; bases outside gene matches: 6. The CDR3 region is CASSPFSSGGSTDTQYF. CDR3 nucleotide sequence: TGCGCCAGCAGCCCCTTTTCTAGCGGGGGGAGCACAGATACGCAGTATTTT.

This clone was observed once. The CDR3 DNA sequence: TGTGCCAGCAGCCCCAACAGGGGGCGGGAGACCCAGTACTTC. Amino acid sequence: CASSPNRGRETQYF. The chain joins TRBV7-2 to TRBJ2-5; 9 bases align to TRBD1. CDR1 is SGHTA, CDR2 FQGNSA, per germline. The V segment lost 5 bases and the J segment 5 bases; nucleotides outside the gene matches: 6. This CDR3 contains 14 residues.

This chain uses TRBV6-5 with TRBJ2-3; weak D call: TRBD2 (6 bases). The CDR3 runs to 15 residues. Between the trimmed V and J ends, which lost 6 bases and 3 bases, there was a span of 16 bases. From germline, CDR1 is MNHEY and CDR2 SVGAGI. CDR3 sequence (DNA): TGTGCCAGCAGACCTTGGGACTCTAAGACAGATACGCAGTATTTT. Translation: CASRPWDSKTDTQYF.

As regards this clone: The sample holds other DNA sequences that translate to the same CDR3. The genes are TRBV12-3 or TRBV12-4 and TRBJ1-5, with D uncertain. CDR3 length: 13 amino acids. The V gene lost 0 bases and the J gene lost 2 bases, with 2 bases spanning the gap. CDR3 protein: CASSLAGNQPQHF. The CDR3 DNA is TGTGCCAGCAGTTTAGCCGGCAATCAGCCCCAGCATTTT.

The genes are TRBV5-5 and TRBJ2-4; TRBD2 aligns across 11 bases. The CDR3 contains 15 residues. Germline V lookup: CDR1 SGHKS, CDR2 YYEKEE (reference sequence). J gave up 1 base and V 4 bases, and 1 base lay outside the gene matches. Written as DNA, the CDR3 is TGTGCCAGCAGCCCTAGCGGGGGGGCCAAAAACATTCAGTACTTC. Its translation is CASSPSGGAKNIQYF.

Only one count was recorded for this clone. The chain has TRBV5-8 and TRBJ1-1; possibly TRBD1 for D (5 bases). This CDR3 region has 15 residues. Germline CDR1 SGHTS, CDR2 YDEGEE. The V and J ends lost 5 bases and 4 bases respectively, with 18 bases between them. This chain's CDR3 is CASSSPRGEGTEAFF. CDR3 in DNA: TGTGCCAGCAGTTCTCCGAGGGGCGAAGGCACTGAAGCTTTCTTT.

The rearrangement links TRBV7-8 to TRBJ1-5; possibly TRBD1 for D (6 bases). V lost 1 base and J lost 0, with 10 bases in between. Germline CDR1 SGHVS, CDR2 FQNEAQ. The CDR3 has 16 amino acids. The CDR3 region is CASSLEQGYSNQPQHF. The CDR3 bases are TGTGCCAGCAGCTTAGAACAGGGATATAGCAATCAGCCCCAGCATTTT.